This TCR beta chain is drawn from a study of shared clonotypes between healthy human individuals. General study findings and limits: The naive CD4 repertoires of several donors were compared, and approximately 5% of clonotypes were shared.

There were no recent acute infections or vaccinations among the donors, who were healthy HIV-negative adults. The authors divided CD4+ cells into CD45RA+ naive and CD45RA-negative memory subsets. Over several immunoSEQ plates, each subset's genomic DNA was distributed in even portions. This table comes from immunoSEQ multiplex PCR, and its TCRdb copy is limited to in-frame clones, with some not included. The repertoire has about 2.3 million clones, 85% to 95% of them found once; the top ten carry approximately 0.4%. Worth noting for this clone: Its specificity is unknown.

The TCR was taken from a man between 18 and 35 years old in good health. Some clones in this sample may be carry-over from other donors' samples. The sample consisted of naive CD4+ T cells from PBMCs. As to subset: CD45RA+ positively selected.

Here the CDR3 reads CASSLRDSGTDTQYF. The CDR3 DNA follows: TGCGCCAGCAGCTTACGTGACAGTGGCACAGATACGCAGTATTTT. The chain has TRBV5-1 and TRBJ2-3; TRBD1 might be the D (5 bases). The CDR3 is made up of 15 amino acids. Per the germline V gene, CDR1 is SGHRS and CDR2 is YFSETQ. V was cut by 2 bases and J by 1 base, with 11 bases left in between.